The 22 T cell receptor beta chains presented below share a single source sample, sequenced in a study of blood T cell repertoires in COVID-19. The protocol was immunoSEQ multiplex PCR, while the TCRdb copy is restricted to in-frame clones and leaves out a portion. The repertoire holds 81,000 or so clones, with approximately 92% as singletons. Material for sequencing was peripheral blood. The receptors stem from a woman aged 55-75 years with active COVID-19.

This clone was counted a single time. The V call is TRBV4-2, the J call TRBJ2-3; a possible D gene is TRBD2 (6 bases). CDR3 length: 17 residues. The germline V and J ends were trimmed by 4 bases and 0 bases, with 17 bases remaining between them. Germline CDR1 reads LGHNA; CDR2 reads YNFKEQ. The CDR3 sequence: CASSLLSGSGSTDTQYF. As DNA, the CDR3 is TGTGCCAGCAGCCTTCTTTCGGGCAGCGGGAGCACAGATACGCAGTATTTT.

This clone was recorded once. CDR3 region: CASSRTSLQGRKMNTEAFF. The CDR3 DNA sequence: TGTGCCAGCAGCCGAACGTCTTTACAGGGGAGGAAAATGAACACTGAAGCTTTCTTT. The V gene is TRBV5-4, the J gene TRBJ1-1, with 7 bases aligning to TRBD1. CDR1 SGHNT and CDR2 YYREEE come from the germline V gene (reference sequence). V lost 4 bases and J lost 0; bases outside the gene matches: 18. This CDR3 is built from 19 residues.

The chain is built from TRBV24-1 and TRBJ1-1; TRBD1 matches 9 bases. The V gene's germline CDR1 is KGHDR and CDR2 SFDVKD. The CDR3 is 15 residues long. Unmatched junction bases numbered 2, after V lost 4 bases and J lost 0 bases. CDR3 protein: CATSEGQGLNTEAFF. CDR3 DNA: TGTGCCACCAGTGAGGGACAGGGTTTGAACACTGAAGCTTTCTTT.

The rearrangement uses TRBV14 and TRBJ1-6, with D perhaps matching TRBD1 (6 bases). The CDR3 sequence is 13 residues long. The germline gives CDR1 SGHDN, CDR2 FVKESK. V dropped 1 base and J dropped 10 bases, with 8 bases sitting between them. This chain's CDR3 is CASSQGGGSPLHF. The CDR3 nucleotides are TGTGCCAGCAGCCAAGGGGGGGGCTCACCCCTCCACTTT.

The genes are TRBV20-1 and TRBJ1-1; 8 nucleotides match TRBD1. J lost 10 bases, V lost 5 bases, and 6 bases had no gene match. There are 11 residues in the CDR3. Germline V gives CDR1 DFQATT, CDR2 SNEGSKA (reference sequence). In nucleotides, the CDR3 is TGCAGTGCTGGGGACAGGAACGGAGCTTTCTTT. Translation gives CSAGDRNGAFF.

V and J are TRBV6-1 and TRBJ1-1, with D possibly matching TRBD1 (6 bases). CDR1 is MNHNS and CDR2 is SASEGT in the germline V gene. The CDR3 extends over 17 amino acids. V was cut by 4 bases and J by 5 bases, with 23 bases left in between. The CDR3 DNA is TGTGCCAGCAGTGGGCGGGGGGCAGGTTCGGGCCGTACTGAAGCTTTCTTT. It is translated as CASSGRGAGSGRTEAFF.

The chain recombines TRBV5-1 with TRBJ2-7; 8 nucleotides agree with TRBD1. Germline V CDR1 and CDR2: SGHRS, YFSETQ. The CDR3 length is 14 residues. J was trimmed by 2 bases and V by 5 bases; bases with no gene match: 6. The CDR3 sequence is CASRFGQGPYEQYF. In DNA, the CDR3 is TGCGCCAGCAGATTCGGACAGGGTCCCTACGAGCAGTACTTC.

For the CDR3, the DNA is TGTGCCAGCAGTTTATCAGGTTCAGGAGGCTACACCTTC. Translating gives CASSLSGSGGYTF. The chain joins TRBV27 to TRBJ1-2; D not resolved. V lost 0 bases, J lost 8 bases, and 10 bases lay in between. Germline V gives CDR1 MNHEY, CDR2 SMNVEV (reference sequence). The CDR3 has 13 residues.

The V and J genes are TRBV7-9 and TRBJ1-1; 7 nucleotides agree with TRBD1. V was pared by 5 bases and J by 0 bases, with 6 bases of the junction left unmatched. Germline lookup yields CDR1 SEHNR and CDR2 FQNEAQ (reference sequence). The CDR3 runs to 15 residues. In nucleotides, the CDR3 is TGTGCCAGCAGCCCAAAGGACAGGATGAACACTGAAGCTTTCTTT. Translating gives CASSPKDRMNTEAFF. Full variable domain (rest looked up from reference TRBV7-9 and TRBJ1-1): DTGVSQNPRHKITKRGQNVTFRCDPISEHNRLYWYRQTLGQGPEFLTYFQNEAQLEKSRLLSDRFSAERPKGSFSTLEIQRTEQGDSAMYLCASSPKDRMNTEAFFGQGTRLTVV.

This chain connects TRBV28 to TRBJ2-7, with D maybe TRBD1 (5 bases). The CDR3 length is 13 residues. Between the trimmed V and J ends, which lost 3 bases and 2 bases, there was a span of 8 bases. The germline V gene has CDR1 MDHEN and CDR2 SYDVKM. This CDR3 is CASSFQGPYEQYF. For the CDR3, the DNA is TGTGCCAGCAGTTTCCAGGGCCCCTACGAGCAGTACTTC. Drawing the rest from reference TRBV28 and TRBJ2-7, the complete variable domain is DVKVTQSSRYLVKRTGEKVFLECVQDMDHENMFWYRQDPGLGLRLIYFSYDVKMKEKGDIPEGYSVSREKKERFSLILESASTNQTSMYLCASSFQGPYEQYFGPGTRLTVT.

This clone was recorded once. J is TRBJ2-7 and V is TRBV6-6; the match to TRBD2 covers 9 bases. J lost 5 bases, V lost 7 bases, and 3 bases had no gene match. Germline values: CDR1 MNHNY, CDR2 SVGAGI (reference sequence). The CDR3 is 12 amino acids. This CDR3 is CASKLAGDEQYF. The DNA for the CDR3 is TGTGCCAGCAAGTTAGCGGGAGACGAGCAGTACTTC.

The chain recombines TRBV7-8 with TRBJ1-1; no clear D. The CDR3 length is 17 residues. V lost 0 bases to trimming and J lost 0 bases, with 14 bases between them. Germline V lookup: CDR1 SGHVS, CDR2 FQNEAQ. CDR3 coding DNA: TGTGCCAGCAGCTTAGCGTGGCAGGCGCCTATGAACACTGAAGCTTTCTTT. As protein: CASSLAWQAPMNTEAFF.

The table lists this clone with a few counts. The rearrangement links TRBV10-3 to TRBJ1-5, with a tentative D call TRBD1 (6 bases). V dropped 6 bases and J dropped 5 bases, with 14 bases sitting between them. Germline CDR1 is ENHRY and CDR2 is SYGVKD. The CDR3 length is 14 residues. The CDR3 DNA reads as TGTGCCATCAGCCCCGCCAGGGGCGATCAGCCCCAGCATTTT. The encoded protein is CAISPARGDQPQHF.

The chain joins TRBV7-2 to TRBJ2-5; D may be TRBD1 (6 bases). Germline CDR1 SGHTA, CDR2 FQGNSA. The CDR3 contains 14 residues. V dropped 5 bases and J dropped 5 bases, with 15 bases sitting between them. As DNA, the CDR3 is TGTGCCAGCAGCCCCCGACAGGTACGGGAGACCCAGTACTTC. Residues: CASSPRQVRETQYF.

The chain recombines TRBV5-1 with TRBJ1-3, with D tentatively TRBD1 (6 bases). This CDR3 comprises 15 residues. Trimming stripped 5 bases from V and 2 bases from J, with 14 bases between. Germline V gives CDR1 SGHRS, CDR2 YFSETQ. For the CDR3, the DNA is TGCGCCAGCAGTCTGGATGGGGGCCCTGGAAACACCATATATTTT. This codes for CASSLDGGPGNTIYF.

J is TRBJ2-3 and V is TRBV9, with TRBD2 identical over 10 bases. Germline V CDR1 and CDR2: SGDLS, YYNGEE. The CDR3 has 18 residues. V lost 4 bases and J lost 0; bases outside the gene matches: 11. The CDR3 region is CASSLETSGSLSTDTQYF. The CDR3 bases are TGTGCCAGCAGCCTAGAGACTAGCGGGTCCTTAAGCACAGATACGCAGTATTTT.

V and J are TRBV7-2 and TRBJ2-7; 9 nucleotides line up with TRBD1. Per germline, CDR1 SGHTA and CDR2 FQGNSA. The CDR3 consists of 15 residues. V was clipped by 5 bases and J by 1 base; unmatched bases: 6. This CDR3 reads CASSQDRGLSYEQYF. DNA for the CDR3: TGTGCCAGCAGCCAGGACAGGGGTCTTTCCTACGAGCAGTACTTC.

The rearrangement links TRBV6-5 to TRBJ1-2, with 7 positions matching TRBD1. Germline lookup yields CDR1 MNHEY and CDR2 SVGAGI. After removal of 0 bases from V and 4 bases from J, the junction contained 8 bases not matched to a gene. The CDR3 has 16 residues. Written as DNA, the CDR3 is TGTGCCAGCAGTTACTCCCATGAGGGGGCGTCCTATGGCTACACCTTC. Translating it yields CASSYSHEGASYGYTF.

In DNA, the CDR3 is TGTGCCAGCAGTACAGGGGGCGCGACTGGGGCCAACGTCCTGACTTTC. It translates to CASSTGGATGANVLTF. The rearrangement links TRBV2 to TRBJ2-6; 9 bases line up with TRBD1. The CDR3 runs to 16 residues. J was trimmed by 2 bases and V by 5 bases; bases with no gene match: 4. CDR1 is SNHLY and CDR2 is FYNNEI in the germline V gene.

As concerns this clone: One end of the junction fails to match germline, which may point to a read error. The rearrangement joins TRBV7-7 to TRBJ2-3, with 7 bases that match TRBD2. Germline lookup yields CDR1 SSHAT and CDR2 FNYEAQ (reference sequence). This CDR3 is 17 amino acids long. This chain's CDR3 is CASSLDVGGSGTDTQYF. The CDR3 DNA reads as TGTGCTAGCAGCTTGGACGTCGGGGGGTCTGGTACAGATACGCAGTATTTT.

This chain joins TRBV6-5 and TRBJ1-1; D is unresolved. Trimming removed 7 bases from V and 0 bases from J, with 9 bases in between. The CDR3 sequence is 13 residues long. Germline V gene sequence: CDR1 MNHEY, CDR2 SVGAGI. CDR3 sequence: CASTDTVNTEAFF. CDR3 DNA sequence: TGTGCCAGCACCGACACCGTGAACACTGAAGCTTTCTTT.

The V gene is TRBV5-1, the J gene TRBJ1-2; D uncertain. The germline V gene encodes CDR1 SGHRS and CDR2 YFSETQ. The length of the CDR3 is 14 residues. Trimming shortened V by 2 bases and J by 0 bases, and 8 bases separated the two germline ends. The CDR3 nucleotides are TGCGCCAGCAGCTTAGAGGCCTCTAACTATGGCTACACCTTC. Protein: CASSLEASNYGYTF.